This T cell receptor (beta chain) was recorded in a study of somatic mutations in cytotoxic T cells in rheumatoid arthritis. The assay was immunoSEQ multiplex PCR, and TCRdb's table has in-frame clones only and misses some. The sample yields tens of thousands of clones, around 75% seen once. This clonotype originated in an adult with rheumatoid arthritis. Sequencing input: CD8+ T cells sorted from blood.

Here the CDR3 reads CASASSYNSPLHF. The CDR3 DNA reads as TGTGCCAGCGCGAGCTCCTATAATTCACCCCTCCACTTT. The chain employs TRBV5-4 and TRBJ1-6, with D unclear. The CDR3 totals 13 residues. CDR1 and CDR2 from the germline V gene are SGHNT and YYREEE (reference sequence). V was pared by 7 bases and J by 0 bases, with 5 bases between.